These 15 T cell receptor beta chains came from one sample sequenced in a study of vaccination and CD4 T cells after COVID-19. CD4+ T cells that had been cultured provided DNA sequenced with the Oncomine TCR Beta short-read assay. Each CDR3 protein is one row after TCRdb ran MiXCR on the PCR reads. The profile shows more than 15,000 distinct CDR3 sequences, approximately 45% of them singletons. The sample's treatment: roughly 10-day PBMC culture with coronavirus spike peptide pools or control peptides (ViraFEST assay). Their antigen targets remain unknown. The sequencing here drew on CD4+ T cells from blood, cultured in vitro, taken before SARS-CoV-2 vaccination. The receptor set was obtained from a human donor who had recovered from COVID-19.

The chain links TRBV5-6 to TRBJ1-2, with D uncertain. CDR3 length equals 15 residues. CDR1 is SGHDT, CDR2 YYEEEE, per germline. V shed 0 bases and J shed 9 bases, with 18 bases lying between them. CDR3 residues: CASSLGGREEGSYTF. The DNA of the CDR3 is TGTGCCAGCAGCTTGGGAGGGCGGGAGGAAGGGAGCTACACCTTC.

The V call is TRBV19, the J call TRBJ1-6, with D perhaps matching TRBD1 (5 bases). CDR3 length equals 15 residues. Germline V CDR1 and CDR2: LNHDA, SQIVND (reference sequence). V shed 7 bases and J shed 4 bases, with 14 bases lying between them. The CDR3, as DNA: TGTGCCAGTAATCCGGTGGCAGGGTATAATTCACCCCTCCACTTT. This sequence encodes CASNPVAGYNSPLHF.

The V gene is TRBV29-1, the J gene TRBJ2-7; TRBD2 is a possible D gene (7 bases). Germline-derived CDR1 and CDR2 are SQVTM and ANQGSEA. Trimming shortened V by 2 bases and J by 7 bases, and 9 bases separated the two germline ends. The CDR3 is 11 amino acids. CDR3 DNA sequence: TGCAGCGTTGAAAGGGGGGGTGAGCAGTACTTC. This translates into CSVERGGEQYF.

This clonotype is a singleton in its sample. The rearrangement links TRBV7-2 to TRBJ2-3; possibly TRBD2 for D (6 bases). With 1 base removed from V and 4 bases from J, the gap between germline ends came to 15 bases. The CDR3 consists of 16 residues. From germline, CDR1 is SGHTA and CDR2 FQGNSA. CDR3 coding DNA: TGTGCCAGCAGCTTAGTTATCGGGGGTAGCGCAGATACGCAGTATTTT. Its protein product is CASSLVIGGSADTQYF. Supplemented by reference TRBV7-2 and TRBJ2-3, the full variable domain reads GAGVSQSPSNKVTEKGKDVELRCDPISGHTALYWYRQSLGQGLEFLIYFQGNSAPDKSGLPSDRFSAERTGGSVSTLTIQRTQQEDSAVYLCASSLVIGGSADTQYFGPGTRLTVL.

The genes are TRBV9 and TRBJ2-7, with 8 bases aligning to TRBD1. Germline values: CDR1 SGDLS, CDR2 YYNGEE. CDR3 length: 16 amino acids. J lost 3 bases, V lost 3 bases, and 11 bases had no gene match. In DNA, the CDR3 is TGTGCCAGCAGCGAGGGGTTTGGACAGGGACTCTACGAGCAGTACTTC. Encoded protein: CASSEGFGQGLYEQYF.

This clonotype was recorded a few times. The genes are TRBV15 and TRBJ2-3; the D gene is possibly TRBD2 (5 bases). CDR1 and CDR2 (germline): LNHNV, YYDKDF (reference sequence). Trimming shortened V by 1 base and J by 4 bases, and 9 bases separated the two germline ends. This CDR3 has 14 amino acids. The DNA for the CDR3 is TGTGCCACCAGCAGAGCCGGGATCGCAGATACGCAGTATTTT. It is translated as CATSRAGIADTQYF.

This clonotype was counted only a few times. The rearrangement uses TRBV27 and TRBJ1-2; the match to TRBD1 covers 7 bases. J was trimmed by 8 bases and V by 5 bases; bases with no gene match: 14. There are 15 residues in the CDR3. Germline assignment: CDR1 MNHEY and CDR2 SMNVEV (reference sequence). CDR3 region: CASSLTRQGSQGYTF. CDR3 nucleotides: TGTGCCAGCAGTCTCACCAGACAGGGATCTCAAGGCTACACCTTC.

This clonotype was recorded once. V gene TRBV18 combines with J gene TRBJ2-1; unclear D gene. The CDR3 length is 16 residues. The V end was cut by 3 bases, the J end by 0 bases, with 12 bases between. In germline, CDR1 is KGHSH, CDR2 LQKENI. As DNA, the CDR3 is TGTGCCAGCTCACCTTCTGGACCTAGCTCCTACAATGAGCAGTTCTTC. Its translation: CASSPSGPSSYNEQFF. The complete variable domain, with remaining parts taken from reference TRBV18 and TRBJ2-1, reads NAGVMQNPRHLVRRRGQEARLRCSPMKGHSHVYWYRQLPEEGLKFMVYLQKENIIDESGMPKERFSAEFPKEGPSILRIQQVVRGDSAAYFCASSPSGPSSYNEQFFGPGTRLTVL.

The chain joins TRBV6-5 to TRBJ1-6; D uncertain. Looked up from germline, CDR1 is MNHEY and CDR2 is SVGAGI. The ends were cut back, 0 bases at V and 9 bases at J, with 21 bases in the middle. The CDR3 has 18 residues. Here the CDR3 DNA reads TGTGCCAGCAGTTACTCGAGATCCGGCTCAGGCGGCGGTTCACCCCTCCACTTT. This gives the protein CASSYSRSGSGGGSPLHF.

Written as DNA, the CDR3 is TGTGCCAGCAGGGACGGAACGGTTGGAAACACCATATATTTT. This sequence encodes CASRDGTVGNTIYF. The chain recombines TRBV28 with TRBJ1-3; no definite D call. CDR1 MDHEN and CDR2 SYDVKM come from the germline V gene. V was pared by 6 bases and J by 3 bases, with 12 bases between. CDR3 length: 14 residues.

The gene calls are TRBV19 and TRBJ1-1; 9 bases are shared with TRBD1. The length of the CDR3 is 18 residues. Unmatched junction bases numbered 16, after V lost 4 bases and J lost 4 bases. Germline CDR1 is LNHDA and CDR2 is SQIVND (reference sequence). The CDR3 DNA follows: TGTGCCAGTAGTACTCACGGACAGGGGAGGTGGACAGGCACTGAAGCTTTCTTT. It translates to CASSTHGQGRWTGTEAFF.

The V call is TRBV6-1, the J call TRBJ1-5; D is ambiguous. Trimming cost V 6 bases and J 0 bases, with 9 bases left between them. Germline loops: CDR1 MNHNS, CDR2 SASEGT. The CDR3 has 14 residues. CDR3 sequence (DNA): TGTGCCAGCAGGACTTCGGGTAGCAATCAGCCCCAGCATTTT. Translated: CASRTSGSNQPQHF.

J is TRBJ1-3 and V is TRBV7-2; D call uncertain. The germline gives CDR1 SGHTA, CDR2 FQGNSA. Trimming left V 5 bases short and J 0 bases short, with 17 bases between. The length of the CDR3 is 17 residues. For the CDR3, the DNA is TGTGCCAGCAGCACCCTACCCGGACGGCTCTCTGGAAACACCATATATTTT. Its translation: CASSTLPGRLSGNTIYF.

V is TRBV6-2 or TRBV6-3 and J is TRBJ2-7, with 8 bases matching TRBD1. The V gene's germline CDR1 is MNHEY and CDR2 SVGEGT. J lost 6 bases, V lost 0 bases, and 4 bases had no gene match. The CDR3 contains 14 residues. CDR3 sequence reads: CASSYSRDRIEQYF. Here the CDR3 DNA reads TGTGCCAGCAGTTACTCCCGGGACAGGATCGAGCAGTACTTC.

The CDR3, as DNA: TGTGCCAGCAGCTCGAGACAGATCCAAGAGACCCAGTACTTC. Translating gives CASSSRQIQETQYF. The chain has TRBV7-8 and TRBJ2-5; TRBD1 is a possible D gene (5 bases). Trimming took 4 bases from V and 1 from J, leaving 10 bases between them. The CDR3 is made up of 14 amino acids. Germline assignment: CDR1 SGHVS and CDR2 FQNEAQ.